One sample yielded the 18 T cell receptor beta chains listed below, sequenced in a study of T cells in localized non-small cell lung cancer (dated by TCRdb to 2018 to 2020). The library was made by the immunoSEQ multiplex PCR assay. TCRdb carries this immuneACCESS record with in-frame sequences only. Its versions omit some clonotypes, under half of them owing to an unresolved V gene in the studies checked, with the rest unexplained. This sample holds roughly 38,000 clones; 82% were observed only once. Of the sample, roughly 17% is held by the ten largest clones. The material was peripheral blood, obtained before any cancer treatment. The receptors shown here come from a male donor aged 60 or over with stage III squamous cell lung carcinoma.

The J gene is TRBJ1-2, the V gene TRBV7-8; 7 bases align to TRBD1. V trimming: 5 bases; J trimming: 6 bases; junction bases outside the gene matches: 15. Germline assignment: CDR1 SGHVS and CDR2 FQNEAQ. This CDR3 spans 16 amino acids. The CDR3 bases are TGTGCCAGCAGCGAGGGAAGGGACAGAGGGGGGAATGGCTACACCTTC. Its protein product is CASSEGRDRGGNGYTF.

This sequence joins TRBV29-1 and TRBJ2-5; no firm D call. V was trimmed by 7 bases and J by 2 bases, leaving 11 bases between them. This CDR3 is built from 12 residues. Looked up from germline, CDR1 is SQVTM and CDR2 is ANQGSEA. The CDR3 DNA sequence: TGCAGCGGAGGCCGGATACAAGAGACCCAGTACTTC. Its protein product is CSGGRIQETQYF. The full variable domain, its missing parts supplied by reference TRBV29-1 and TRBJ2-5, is SAVISQKPSRDICQRGTSLTIQCQVDSQVTMMFWYRQQPGQSLTLIATANQGSEATYESGFVIDKFPISRPNLTFSTLTVSNMSPEDSSIYLCSGGRIQETQYFGPGTRLLVL.

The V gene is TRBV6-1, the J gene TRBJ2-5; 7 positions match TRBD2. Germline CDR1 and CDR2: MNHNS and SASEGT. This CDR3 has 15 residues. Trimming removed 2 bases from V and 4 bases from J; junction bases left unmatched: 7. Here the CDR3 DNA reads TGTGCCAGCAGTGAACAGGGAACGGGGGGAGAGACCCAGTACTTC. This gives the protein CASSEQGTGGETQYF.

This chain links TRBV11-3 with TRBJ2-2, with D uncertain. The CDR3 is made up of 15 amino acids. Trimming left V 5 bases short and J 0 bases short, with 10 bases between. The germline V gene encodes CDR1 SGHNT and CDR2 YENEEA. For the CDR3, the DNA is TGTGCCAGCAGCCCGTCTCAGGCGAACACCGGGGAGCTGTTTTTT. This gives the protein CASSPSQANTGELFF.

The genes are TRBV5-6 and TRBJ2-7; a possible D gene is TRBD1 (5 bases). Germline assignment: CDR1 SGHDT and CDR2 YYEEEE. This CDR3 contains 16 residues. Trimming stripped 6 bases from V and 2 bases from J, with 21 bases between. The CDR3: CASIPRAQATTYEQYF. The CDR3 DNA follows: TGTGCCAGCATCCCGAGAGCACAGGCGACCACCTACGAGCAGTACTTC. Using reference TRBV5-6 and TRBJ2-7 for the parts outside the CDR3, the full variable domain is DAGVTQSPTHLIKTRGQQVTLRCSPKSGHDTVSWYQQALGQGPQFIFQYYEEEERQRGNFPDRFSGHQFPNYSSELNVNALLLGDSALYLCASIPRAQATTYEQYFGPGTRLTVT.

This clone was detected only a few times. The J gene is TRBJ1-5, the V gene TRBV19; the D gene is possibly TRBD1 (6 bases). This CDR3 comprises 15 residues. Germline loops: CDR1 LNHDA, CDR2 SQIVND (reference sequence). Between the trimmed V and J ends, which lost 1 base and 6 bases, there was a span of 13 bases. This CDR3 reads CASSIGARGGQPQHF. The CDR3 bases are TGTGCCAGTAGTATAGGGGCCAGGGGTGGTCAGCCCCAGCATTTT.

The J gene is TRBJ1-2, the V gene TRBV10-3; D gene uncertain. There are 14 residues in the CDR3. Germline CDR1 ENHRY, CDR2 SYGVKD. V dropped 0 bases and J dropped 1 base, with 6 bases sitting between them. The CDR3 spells CAISESGNNYGYTF. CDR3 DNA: TGTGCCATCAGTGAGTCGGGTAATAACTATGGCTACACCTTC.

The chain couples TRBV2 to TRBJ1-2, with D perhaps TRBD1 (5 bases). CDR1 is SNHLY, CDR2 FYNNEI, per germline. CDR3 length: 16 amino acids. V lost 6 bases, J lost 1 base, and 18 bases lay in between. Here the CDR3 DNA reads TGTGCCAGCAGGGCCGGGACCTTAGGACTTAACTATGGCTACACCTTC. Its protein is CASRAGTLGLNYGYTF.

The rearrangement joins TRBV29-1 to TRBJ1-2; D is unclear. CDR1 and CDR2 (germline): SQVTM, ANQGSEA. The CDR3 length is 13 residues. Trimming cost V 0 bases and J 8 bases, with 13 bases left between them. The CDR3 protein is CSVEDMRKRGYTF. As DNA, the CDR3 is TGCAGCGTTGAAGATATGAGGAAAAGGGGCTACACCTTC.

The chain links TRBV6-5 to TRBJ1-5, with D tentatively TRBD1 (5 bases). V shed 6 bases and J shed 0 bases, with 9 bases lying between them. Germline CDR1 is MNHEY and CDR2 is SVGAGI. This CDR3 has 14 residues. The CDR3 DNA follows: TGTGCCAGCAGAGGGGACGGTAGCAATCAGCCCCAGCATTTT. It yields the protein CASRGDGSNQPQHF.

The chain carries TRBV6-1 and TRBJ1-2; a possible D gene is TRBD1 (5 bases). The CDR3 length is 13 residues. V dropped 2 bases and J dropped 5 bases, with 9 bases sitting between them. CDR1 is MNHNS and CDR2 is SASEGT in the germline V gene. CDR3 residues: CASSEQRGYGYTF. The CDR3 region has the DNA TGTGCCAGCAGTGAACAGAGGGGTTATGGCTACACCTTC.

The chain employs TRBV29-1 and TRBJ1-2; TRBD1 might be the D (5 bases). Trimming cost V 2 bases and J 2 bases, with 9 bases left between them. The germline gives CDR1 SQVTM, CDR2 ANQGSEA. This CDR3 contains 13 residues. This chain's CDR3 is CSVERGKNYGYTF. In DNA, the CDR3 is TGCAGCGTTGAAAGGGGAAAGAACTATGGCTACACCTTC.

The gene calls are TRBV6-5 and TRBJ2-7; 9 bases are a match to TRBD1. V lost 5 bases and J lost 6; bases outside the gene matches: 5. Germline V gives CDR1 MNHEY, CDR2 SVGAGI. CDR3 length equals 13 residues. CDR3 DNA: TGTGCCAGCAGTGTTGACAGGGGGTTCGAGCAGTACTTC. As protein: CASSVDRGFEQYF.

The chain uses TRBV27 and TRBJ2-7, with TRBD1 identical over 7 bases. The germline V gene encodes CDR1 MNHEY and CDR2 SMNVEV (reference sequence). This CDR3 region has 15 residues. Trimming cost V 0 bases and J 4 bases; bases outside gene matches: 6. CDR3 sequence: CASSLSTGVGYEQYF. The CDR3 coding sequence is TGTGCCAGCAGTTTATCAACAGGGGTTGGGTACGAGCAGTACTTC.

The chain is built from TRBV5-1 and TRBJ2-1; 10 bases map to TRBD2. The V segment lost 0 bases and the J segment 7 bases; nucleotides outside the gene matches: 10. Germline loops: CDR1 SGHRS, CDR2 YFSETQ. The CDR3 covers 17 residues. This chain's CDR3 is CASSLALASGSMNEQFF. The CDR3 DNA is TGCGCCAGCAGCTTGGCCTTGGCTAGCGGGAGTATGAATGAGCAGTTCTTC.

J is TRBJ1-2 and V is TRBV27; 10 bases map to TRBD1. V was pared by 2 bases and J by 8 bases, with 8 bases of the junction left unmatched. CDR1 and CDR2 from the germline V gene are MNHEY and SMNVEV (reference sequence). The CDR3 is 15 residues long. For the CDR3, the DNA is TGTGCCAGCAGTTTAAAGACAGGGGGCGCGGAGGGCTACACCTTC. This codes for CASSLKTGGAEGYTF.

This CDR3 is CASRGREIYNEQFF. The DNA for the CDR3 is TGTGCCAGCAGAGGGCGGGAGATCTACAATGAGCAGTTCTTC. This sequence joins TRBV2 and TRBJ2-1; 7 nucleotides agree with TRBD2. The junction had 5 bases not matched to a gene; V was cut back by 6 bases and J by 3 bases. The length of the CDR3 is 14 residues. The germline gives CDR1 SNHLY, CDR2 FYNNEI.

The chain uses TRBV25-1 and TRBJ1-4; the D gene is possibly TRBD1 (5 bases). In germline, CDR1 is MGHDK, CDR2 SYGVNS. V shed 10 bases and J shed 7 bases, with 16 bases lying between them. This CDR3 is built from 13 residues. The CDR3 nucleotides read TGTGCCACCAAAGACAGCAACGTTGAAAAACTGTTTTTT. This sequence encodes CATKDSNVEKLFF.